This T cell receptor (beta chain) appears in the sequencing data of a study of blood T cell repertoires in COVID-19. On the study more broadly: There were acute and convalescent COVID-19 samples, and they came from the United States, Italy and Spain.

In the original workflow: Reference gene primer amplification gave nucleated cell count estimates. Generated by immunoSEQ multiplex PCR, the TCRdb table keeps only in-frame clones and is missing some. D and trimming come from the DNA, and the V and J calls and clone size come from that table. The table shows around 50,000 clones, with 70% to 90% occurring only once. This CDR3 has 15 amino acids. V lost 4 bases to trimming and J lost 5 bases; unmatched junction nucleotides: 5. Per germline, CDR1 LNHDA and CDR2 SQIVND (reference sequence). The sample consisted of peripheral blood. The sequence was obtained from a man in his sixties with acute or convalescent COVID-19. The chain carries TRBV19 and TRBJ2-1; 10 bases align to TRBD2. The CDR3 reads CASSTLAGIDNEQFF. CDR3 DNA: TGTGCCAGTAGTACACTAGCGGGAATCGACAATGAGCAGTTCTTC.